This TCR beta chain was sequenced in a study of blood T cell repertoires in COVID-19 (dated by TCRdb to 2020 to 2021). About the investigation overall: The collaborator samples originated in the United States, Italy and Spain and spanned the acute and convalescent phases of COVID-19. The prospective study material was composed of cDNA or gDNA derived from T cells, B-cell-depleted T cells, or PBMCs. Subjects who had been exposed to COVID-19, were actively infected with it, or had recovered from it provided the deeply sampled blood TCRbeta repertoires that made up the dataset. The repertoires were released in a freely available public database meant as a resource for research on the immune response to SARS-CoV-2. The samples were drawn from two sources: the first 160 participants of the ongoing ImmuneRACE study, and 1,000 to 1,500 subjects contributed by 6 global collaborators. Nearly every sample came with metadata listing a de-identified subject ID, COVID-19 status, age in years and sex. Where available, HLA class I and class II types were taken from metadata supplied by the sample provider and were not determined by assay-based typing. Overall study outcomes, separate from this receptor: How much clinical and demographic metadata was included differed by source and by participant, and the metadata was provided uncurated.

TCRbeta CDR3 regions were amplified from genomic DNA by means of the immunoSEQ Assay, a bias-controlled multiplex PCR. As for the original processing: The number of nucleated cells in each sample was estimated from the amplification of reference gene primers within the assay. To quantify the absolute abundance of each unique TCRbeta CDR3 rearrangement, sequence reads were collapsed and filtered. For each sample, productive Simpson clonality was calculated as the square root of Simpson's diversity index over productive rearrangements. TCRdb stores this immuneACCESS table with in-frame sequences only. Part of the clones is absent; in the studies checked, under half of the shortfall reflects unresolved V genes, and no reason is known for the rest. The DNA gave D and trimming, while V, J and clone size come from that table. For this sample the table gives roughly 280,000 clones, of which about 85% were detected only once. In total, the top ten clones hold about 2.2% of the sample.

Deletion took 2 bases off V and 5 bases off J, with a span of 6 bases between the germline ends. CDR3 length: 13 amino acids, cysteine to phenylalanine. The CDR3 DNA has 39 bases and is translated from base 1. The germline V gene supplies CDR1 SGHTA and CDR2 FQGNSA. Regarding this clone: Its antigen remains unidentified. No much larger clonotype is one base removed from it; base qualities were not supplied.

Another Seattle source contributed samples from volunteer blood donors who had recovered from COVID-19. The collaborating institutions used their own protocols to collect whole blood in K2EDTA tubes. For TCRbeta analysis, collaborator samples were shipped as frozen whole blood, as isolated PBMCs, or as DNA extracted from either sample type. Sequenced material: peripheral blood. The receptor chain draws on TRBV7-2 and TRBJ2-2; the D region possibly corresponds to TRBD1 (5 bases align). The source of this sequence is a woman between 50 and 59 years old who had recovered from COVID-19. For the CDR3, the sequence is CASSLQGTGELFF. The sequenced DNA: TGTGCCAGCAGCTTACAGGGTACCGGGGAGCTGTTTTTT.